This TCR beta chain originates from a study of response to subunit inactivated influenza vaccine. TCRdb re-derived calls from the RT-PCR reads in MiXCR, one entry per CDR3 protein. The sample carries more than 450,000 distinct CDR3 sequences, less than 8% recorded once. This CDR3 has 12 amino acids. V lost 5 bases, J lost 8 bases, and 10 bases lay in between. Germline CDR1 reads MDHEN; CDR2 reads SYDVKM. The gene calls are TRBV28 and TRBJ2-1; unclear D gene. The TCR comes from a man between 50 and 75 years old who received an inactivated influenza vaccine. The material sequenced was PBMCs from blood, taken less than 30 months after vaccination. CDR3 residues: CASSPPLYEQFF. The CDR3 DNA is TGTGCCAGCAGTCCTCCTCTCTATGAGCAGTTCTTC.